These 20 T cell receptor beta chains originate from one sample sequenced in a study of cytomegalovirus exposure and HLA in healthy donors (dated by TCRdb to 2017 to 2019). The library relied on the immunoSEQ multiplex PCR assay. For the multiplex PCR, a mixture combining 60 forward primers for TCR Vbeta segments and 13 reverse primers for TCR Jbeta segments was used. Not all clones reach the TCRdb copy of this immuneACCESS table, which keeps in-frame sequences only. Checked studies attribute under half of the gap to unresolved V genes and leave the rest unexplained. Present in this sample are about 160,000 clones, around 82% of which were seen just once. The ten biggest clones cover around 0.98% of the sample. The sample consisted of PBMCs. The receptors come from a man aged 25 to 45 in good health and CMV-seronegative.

CDR3 sequence reads: CASSLAGRGRRTDTQYF. The CDR3 coding sequence is TGCGCCAGCAGCTTGGCCGGCAGGGGGCGGCGAACAGATACGCAGTATTTT. The V call is TRBV5-1, the J call TRBJ2-3; 8 nucleotides line up with TRBD1. There are 17 residues in the CDR3. The germline V gene encodes CDR1 SGHRS and CDR2 YFSETQ. V lost 0 bases to trimming and J lost 3 bases; unmatched junction nucleotides: 9.

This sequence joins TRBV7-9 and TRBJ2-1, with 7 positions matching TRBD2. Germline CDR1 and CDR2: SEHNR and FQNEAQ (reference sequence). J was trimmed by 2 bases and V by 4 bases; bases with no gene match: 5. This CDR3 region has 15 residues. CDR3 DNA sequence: TGTGCCAGCAGCTCGAGCGGGATGGCCTACAATGAGCAGTTCTTC. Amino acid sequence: CASSSSGMAYNEQFF. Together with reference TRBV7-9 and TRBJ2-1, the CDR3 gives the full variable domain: DTGVSQNPRHKITKRGQNVTFRCDPISEHNRLYWYRQTLGQGPEFLTYFQNEAQLEKSRLLSDRFSAERPKGSFSTLEIQRTEQGDSAMYLCASSSSGMAYNEQFFGPGTRLTVL.

CDR3 amino acids: CASSSDRANYGYTF. The CDR3 nucleotides read TGTGCCAGCAGCTCGGACAGGGCAAACTATGGCTACACCTTC. The chain carries TRBV7-2 and TRBJ1-2; 8 bases line up with TRBD1. This CDR3 comprises 14 residues. Germline V lookup: CDR1 SGHTA, CDR2 FQGNSA. J gave up 2 bases and V 4 bases, and 3 bases lay outside the gene matches.

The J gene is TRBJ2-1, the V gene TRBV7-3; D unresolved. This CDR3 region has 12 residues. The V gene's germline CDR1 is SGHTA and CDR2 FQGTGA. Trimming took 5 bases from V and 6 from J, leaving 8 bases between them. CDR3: CASSGLLNEQFF. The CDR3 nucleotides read TGTGCCAGCAGCGGGCTCCTCAATGAGCAGTTCTTC. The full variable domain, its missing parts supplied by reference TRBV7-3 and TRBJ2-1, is GAGVSQTPSNKVTEKGKYVELRCDPISGHTALYWYRQSLGQGPEFLIYFQGTGAADDSGLPNDRFFAVRPEGSVSTLKIQRTERGDSAVYLCASSGLLNEQFFGPGTRLTVL.

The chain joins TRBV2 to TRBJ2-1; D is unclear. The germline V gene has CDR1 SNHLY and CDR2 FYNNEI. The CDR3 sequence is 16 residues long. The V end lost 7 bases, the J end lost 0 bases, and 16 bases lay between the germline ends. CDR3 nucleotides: TGTGCCAGCATCGAAGCGCACCCGAGCTCCTACAATGAGCAGTTCTTC. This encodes CASIEAHPSSYNEQFF.

The CDR3 spells CAWAGTDTQYF. Here the CDR3 DNA reads TGTGCCTGGGCAGGCACAGATACGCAGTATTTT. V and J are TRBV30 and TRBJ2-3, with D hard to call. V dropped 5 bases and J dropped 1 base, with 4 bases sitting between them. The CDR3 extends over 11 amino acids. CDR1 GTSNPN and CDR2 SVGIG come from the germline V gene (reference sequence).

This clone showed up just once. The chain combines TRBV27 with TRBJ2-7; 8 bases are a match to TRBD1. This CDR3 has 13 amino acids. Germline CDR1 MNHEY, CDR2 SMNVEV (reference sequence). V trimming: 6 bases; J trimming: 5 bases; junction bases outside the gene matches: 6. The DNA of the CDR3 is TGTGCCAGCAGAGGACAGGGTCTCCACGAGCAGTACTTC. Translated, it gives CASRGQGLHEQYF.

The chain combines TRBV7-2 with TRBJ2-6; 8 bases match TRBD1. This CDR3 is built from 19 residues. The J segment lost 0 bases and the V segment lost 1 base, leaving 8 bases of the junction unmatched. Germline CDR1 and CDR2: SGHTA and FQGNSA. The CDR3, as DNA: TGTGCCAGCAGCTTAGGTGGGACAGGAGGATTCTCTGGGGCCAACGTCCTGACTTTC. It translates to CASSLGGTGGFSGANVLTF.

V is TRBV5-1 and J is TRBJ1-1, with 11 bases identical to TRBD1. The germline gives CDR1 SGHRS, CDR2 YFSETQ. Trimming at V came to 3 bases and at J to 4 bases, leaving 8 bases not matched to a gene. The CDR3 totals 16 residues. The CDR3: CASSSGTGGLGTEAFF. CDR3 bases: TGCGCCAGCAGCTCCGGGACAGGGGGTTTGGGCACTGAAGCTTTCTTT.

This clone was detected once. This CDR3 is CASSLRGEEGYEQYF. The CDR3 bases are TGTGCCAGCAGCTTACGAGGGGAGGAGGGCTACGAGCAGTACTTC. The J gene is TRBJ2-7, the V gene TRBV7-8; the D gene is possibly TRBD2 (6 bases). In germline, CDR1 is SGHVS, CDR2 FQNEAQ. The CDR3 is made up of 15 amino acids. Between the trimmed V and J ends, which lost 2 bases and 3 bases, there was a span of 14 bases.

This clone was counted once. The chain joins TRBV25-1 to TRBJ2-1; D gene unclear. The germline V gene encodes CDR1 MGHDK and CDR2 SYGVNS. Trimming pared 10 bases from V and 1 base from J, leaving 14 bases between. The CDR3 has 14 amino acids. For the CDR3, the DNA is TGTGCCACCTCCACGGGTGGGTCCTACAATGAGCAGTTCTTC. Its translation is CATSTGGSYNEQFF.

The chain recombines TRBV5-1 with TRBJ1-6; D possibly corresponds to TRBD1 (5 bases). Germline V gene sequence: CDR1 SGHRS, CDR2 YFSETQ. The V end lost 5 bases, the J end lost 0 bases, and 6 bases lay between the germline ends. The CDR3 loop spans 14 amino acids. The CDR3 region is CASRGVSYNSPLHF. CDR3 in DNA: TGCGCCAGCAGAGGGGTCTCCTATAATTCACCCCTCCACTTT. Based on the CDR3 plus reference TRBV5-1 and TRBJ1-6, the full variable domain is KAGVTQTPRYLIKTRGQQVTLSCSPISGHRSVSWYQQTPGQGLQFLFEYFSETQRNKGNFPGRFSGRQFSNSRSEMNVSTLELGDSALYLCASRGVSYNSPLHFGNGTRLTVT.

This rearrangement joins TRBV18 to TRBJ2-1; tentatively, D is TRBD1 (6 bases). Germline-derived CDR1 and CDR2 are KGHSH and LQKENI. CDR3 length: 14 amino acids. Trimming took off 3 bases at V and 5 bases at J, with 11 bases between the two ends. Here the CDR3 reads CASSPKGQDNEQFF. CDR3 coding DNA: TGTGCCAGCTCACCTAAGGGACAAGACAATGAGCAGTTCTTC.

The DNA for the CDR3 is TGTGCCAGCAGTGAAGGTTCCCAGGGGTCACCCCTCCACTTT. Residues: CASSEGSQGSPLHF. The rearrangement joins TRBV2 to TRBJ1-6; TRBD1 is a possible D gene (6 bases). The V gene's germline CDR1 is SNHLY and CDR2 FYNNEI. The V gene lost 1 base and the J gene lost 10 bases, with 11 bases spanning the gap. The CDR3 runs to 14 residues.

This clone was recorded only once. The CDR3: CASTLTGGEAFF. The CDR3 DNA is TGTGCCAGCACCCTAACAGGGGGCGAGGCTTTCTTT. The V gene is TRBV11-2, the J gene TRBJ1-1; TRBD1 matches 9 bases. Germline CDR1 SGHAT, CDR2 FQNNGV. V was pared by 7 bases and J by 11 bases, with 8 bases of the junction left unmatched. CDR3 size: 12 residues.

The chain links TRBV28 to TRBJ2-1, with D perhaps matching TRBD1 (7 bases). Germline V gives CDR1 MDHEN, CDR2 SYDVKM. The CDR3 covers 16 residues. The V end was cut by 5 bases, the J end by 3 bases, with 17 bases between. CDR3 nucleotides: TGTGCCAGCAGTCAGGGGGGACAGTCCCTCTACAATGAGCAGTTCTTC. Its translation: CASSQGGQSLYNEQFF.

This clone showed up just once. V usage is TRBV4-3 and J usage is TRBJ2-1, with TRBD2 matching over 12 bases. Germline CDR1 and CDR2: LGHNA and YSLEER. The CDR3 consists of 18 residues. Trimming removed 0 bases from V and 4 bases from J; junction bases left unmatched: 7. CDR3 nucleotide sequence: TGCGCCAGCAGCCAAGAAAGGGCGCTAGCGGGAGGGTACAATGAGCAGTTCTTC. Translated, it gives CASSQERALAGGYNEQFF.

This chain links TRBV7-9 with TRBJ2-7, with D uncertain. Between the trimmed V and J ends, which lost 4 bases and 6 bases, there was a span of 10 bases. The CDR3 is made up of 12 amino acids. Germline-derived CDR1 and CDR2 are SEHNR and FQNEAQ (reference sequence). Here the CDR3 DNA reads TGTGCCAGCAGCTATCCGACGGGCGAGCAGTACTTC. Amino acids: CASSYPTGEQYF.

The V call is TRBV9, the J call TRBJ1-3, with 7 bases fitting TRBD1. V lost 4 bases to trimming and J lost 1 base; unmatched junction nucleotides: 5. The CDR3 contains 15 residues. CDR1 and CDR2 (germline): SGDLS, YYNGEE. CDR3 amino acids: CASSHRTGSGNTIYF. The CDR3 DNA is TGTGCCAGCAGCCATCGGACAGGTTCTGGAAACACCATATATTTT.

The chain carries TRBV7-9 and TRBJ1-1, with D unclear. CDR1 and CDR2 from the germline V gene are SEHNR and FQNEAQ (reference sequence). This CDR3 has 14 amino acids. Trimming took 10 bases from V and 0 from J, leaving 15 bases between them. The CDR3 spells CAIAPGGVNTEAFF. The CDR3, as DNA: TGTGCCATCGCACCCGGTGGAGTGAACACTGAAGCTTTCTTT.